This T cell receptor beta chain was captured by sequencing in a study of blood T cell repertoires in COVID-19. Study background: Sample material is recorded as cDNA or gDNA derived from T cells, B-cell-depleted T cells, or PBMCs.

The CDR3 totals 14 residues. Germline V CDR1 and CDR2: KGHSH, LQKENI. The V gene lost 4 bases and the J gene lost 5 bases, with 11 bases spanning the gap. In the original processing: Amplification with reference gene primers provided the estimates of nucleated cell counts. Some clones are missing from TCRdb's copy, which holds only in-frame ones; the method was immunoSEQ multiplex PCR. D and trimming were read from the DNA, whereas the V and J calls and clone size are those reported in that table. The sample includes a few hundred thousand clones, 60% to 85% of them seen just once. Sequenced input: peripheral blood. This TCR was recovered from a woman in her 70s with acute or convalescent COVID-19. The rearrangement links TRBV18 to TRBJ1-4; TRBD1 is a possible D gene (6 bases). This chain's CDR3 is CASSQDRRNEKLFF. The CDR3 DNA reads as TGTGCCAGCTCACAAGACAGGCGCAATGAAAAACTGTTTTTT.